The entry below describes one TCR beta chain. Antigen unknown. The junction shows a germline mismatch at one end, possibly a read error. The entry originates in a study of cytomegalovirus exposure and HLA in healthy donors. Across the whole study: An analysis done earlier identified 117 million unique TCR beta sequences from about 180 million T cells. A preliminary data release comprised 91 million or so unique TCRs obtained from HLA-typed donors.

The PCR contained 60 Vbeta and 13 Jbeta primers. Generated by immunoSEQ multiplex PCR, the TCRdb table keeps only in-frame clones and is missing some. The sample table sets out about 120,000 clones. General study findings and limits: Published work reported that the classifier diagnosed cytomegalovirus status with high specificity and sensitivity. In a later analysis, roughly 17,000 TCR beta sequences were associated with HLA alleles at 0.05 false discovery rate.

This CDR3 is 14 amino acids long. Germline assignment: CDR1 SGHNT and CDR2 YYREEE (reference sequence). The V and J genes are TRBV5-4 and TRBJ2-5; D is unclear. Sequencing input: PBMCs. The sequence came from a woman aged 40-49 years in good health and CMV-seropositive. The CDR3 spells CASSILKEKEAQYF. The DNA for the CDR3 is TGTGCCAGCAGCATACTCAAAGAGAAAGAGGCCCAGTACTTC.